A selection of T cell receptor beta chains follows, all from one sample in a study of T cells in Graves' hyperthyroidism and ophthalmopathy. Each CDR3 protein gets one entry after TCRdb re-called the multiplex PCR reads with MiXCR. The sample records about 420,000 distinct CDR3 sequences, 15% to 18% being singletons. Sequences were obtained from blood. All receptors derive from a woman in her late teens or twenties with Graves' hyperthyroidism. Both conserved end residues are part of each CDR3. A D gene is named only where the DNA matches it firmly. Clone size, where shown, is once, few, many, or a class for clones that have expanded.

V,size,J,D,CDR3,DNA
TRBV3-1,many,TRBJ1-1,TRBD1,CASSQGKGAGAFF,TGTGCCAGCAGCCAAGGAAAGGGGGCGGGAGCTTTCTTT
TRBV5-5,many,TRBJ2-3,.,CASSQGLTSTDTQYF,TGTGCCAGCAGCCAGGGACTCACTAGCACAGATACGCAGTATTTT
TRBV9,many,TRBJ1-1,.,CASSVGLSEAFF,TGTGCCAGCAGCGTAGGTCTATCCGAAGCTTTCTTT
TRBV27,many,TRBJ2-7,TRBD2,CASSFTFGGDEQYF,TGTGCCAGCAGTTTTACGTTCGGGGGGGACGAGCAGTACTTC
TRBV9,.,TRBJ2-5,.,CASSPPTGYDLGETQYF,TGTGCCAGCAGCCCCCCTACAGGGTACGATCTTGGAGAGACCCAGTACTTC
TRBV3-1,many,TRBJ2-1,.,CASSQVRNEQFF,TGTGCCAGCAGCCAAGTGAGGAATGAGCAGTTCTTC
TRBV18,many,TRBJ1-2,.,CASSPGGYGYTF,TGTGCCAGCAGTCCCGGGGGCTATGGCTACACCTTC
TRBV28,many,TRBJ2-2,.,CASSPPARRSLTGELFF,TGTGCCAGCAGTCCCCCGGCGCGCCGGAGCCTCACCGGGGAGCTGTTTTTT
TRBV6-1,many,TRBJ2-7,.,CASRREESSYEQYF,TGTGCCAGCAGGAGGGAAGAATCCTCCTACGAGCAGTACTTC
TRBV4-1,many,TRBJ2-7,TRBD1,CASSLTDRPSSYEQYF,TGCGCCAGCAGCCTTACGGACAGGCCCAGCTCCTACGAGCAGTACTTC
TRBV12-5,few,TRBJ2-5,.,CASGLQGLQETQYF,TGTGCTAGTGGTCTACAGGGCCTACAAGAGACCCAGTACTTC
TRBV6-1,few,TRBJ2-3,.,CAGPPPHTDTQYF,TGTGCCGGCCCCCCTCCTCACACAGATACGCAGTATTTT
TRBV6-1,.,TRBJ1-2,.,CASSRDGGLYGYTF,TGTGCCAGCAGCCGGGACGGTGGCCTCTATGGCTACACCTTC
TRBV5-1,few,TRBJ2-3,TRBD2,CASSLSTRAGGPSDTQYF,TGCGCCAGCAGCCTGTCTACTAGAGCGGGGGGGCCATCAGATACGCAGTATTTT
TRBV30,.,TRBJ2-3,.,CAWSISPSTDTQYF,TGTGCCTGGAGTATTTCACCTAGCACAGATACGCAGTATTTT
TRBV29-1,many,TRBJ2-1,.,CSVEGATVYNEQFF,TGCAGCGTTGAAGGGGCGACGGTATACAATGAGCAGTTCTTC
TRBV7-3,many,TRBJ2-1,TRBD2,CASSFNSGRGNEQFF,TGTGCCAGCAGCTTTAATAGCGGGAGGGGCAATGAGCAGTTCTTC
TRBV20-1,few,TRBJ2-1,TRBD1,CSAIRGYDEQFF,TGCAGTGCTATCAGGGGGTACGATGAGCAGTTCTTC
TRBV6-1,few,TRBJ1-4,.,CASRAPGAGEKLFF,TGTGCCAGCAGGGCCCCAGGGGCAGGGGAAAAACTGTTTTTT
TRBV5-8,few,TRBJ1-5,.,CASSGQTTTYSNQPQHF,TGTGCCAGCAGCGGACAGACCACCACTTATAGCAATCAGCCCCAGCATTTT
TRBV30,once,TRBJ1-2,.,CAWSWGGGNYGYTF,TGTGCCTGGAGTTGGGGGGGAGGAAACTATGGCTACACCTTC
TRBV2,.,TRBJ1-5,TRBD1,CASRAGGNQPQHF,TGTGCCAGCAGGGCAGGGGGCAATCAGCCCCAGCATTTC
TRBV3-1,many,TRBJ2-3,.,CASSQRGTDTQYF,TGTGCCAGCAGTCAGAGGGGCACAGATACGCAGTATTTT
TRBV6-5,many,TRBJ2-7,.,CASSYSRNIYSYEQYF,TGTGCCAGCAGTTACTCGAGGAACATTTACTCCTACGAGCAGTACTTC
TRBV11-2,.,TRBJ2-5,TRBD2,CANSRLAGGQEAQYF,TGTGCCAACAGCCGACTAGCGGGGGGGCAAGAGGCCCAGTACTTC
TRBV6-1,many,TRBJ2-7,.,CASSGRDGRSEQYF,TGTGCCAGCAGTGGCCGGGACGGCCGTAGCGAGCAGTACTTC
TRBV30,many,TRBJ1-5,.,CAWSRQPNQPQHF,TGTGCCTGGAGTCGACAGCCCAATCAGCCCCAGCATTTT
TRBV29-1,few,TRBJ2-4,.,CSVETGSNIQYF,TGCAGCGTTGAGACAGGATCGAACATTCAGTACTTC